The source of this TCR beta chain is a study of shared clonotypes between healthy human individuals. Study-wide context: Contributing individuals were a couple of females and a few males aged 18 to 49. Notes on the study in general: Rarefaction exposed incomplete sorted-subset sequencing despite large depth. Sequencing depth was expected to affect clonotype sharing among donors.

Naive CD8 cells lacked CD45RO and underwent positive selection for CCR7, leaving out terminally differentiated effector memory CD45RA+ cells. Genomic DNA of each subset was evenly split across several immunoSEQ plates. Sequencing used immunoSEQ multiplex PCR; TCRdb keeps in-frame clones, though not all of them. Of millions of clones in the sample, about 93% are singletons; the top ten hold under 2%. This CDR3 comprises 14 residues. Between the trimmed V and J ends, which lost 4 bases and 2 bases, there was a span of 10 bases. Looked up from germline, CDR1 is MGHRA and CDR2 is YSYEKL. With regard to this clone: As yet, its antigen is unknown.

The chain has TRBV4-1 and TRBJ2-3, with D uncertain. The sequenced sample consisted of naive CD8+ T cells from PBMCs. This clonotype was sampled from a man aged 18 to 29 in good health. Some clones in this sample may be carry-over from other donors' samples. CDR3 coding DNA: TGCGCCAGCAGCCTCCGATTCAACACAGATACGCAGTATTTT. Protein: CASSLRFNTDTQYF.